This entry concerns a single TCR beta chain. Individuals drawn from about 26 US areas were about 18 to 95 years old. The CDR3 consists of 13 residues. V was trimmed by 6 bases and J by 8 bases, leaving 14 bases between them. In the source study's methods: It was from reference gene primer amplification that nucleated cell counts were estimated. Produced via immunoSEQ multiplex PCR; TCRdb's table is partial and in-frame only. V and J calls plus clone size are reproduced from that table; the DNA served to infer D and trimming. The data hold about 370,000 clones, with 75% to 90% observed a single time. This sample is part of a study of blood T cell repertoires in COVID-19. Study-level background: PBMCs, B-cell-depleted T cells, or T cells provided the cDNA or gDNA that made up the material.

This sequence joins TRBV12-3 or TRBV12-4 and TRBJ2-1; a weak D match, TRBD2 (7 bases). This TCR derives from a man younger than 30 who had recovered from COVID-19. The specimen sequenced was PBMCs or T cells enriched from blood (not recorded which). The CDR3 here is CASRPQGGDEQFF. In nucleotides, the CDR3 is TGTGCCAGCAGACCCCAAGGGGGGGATGAGCAGTTCTTC.